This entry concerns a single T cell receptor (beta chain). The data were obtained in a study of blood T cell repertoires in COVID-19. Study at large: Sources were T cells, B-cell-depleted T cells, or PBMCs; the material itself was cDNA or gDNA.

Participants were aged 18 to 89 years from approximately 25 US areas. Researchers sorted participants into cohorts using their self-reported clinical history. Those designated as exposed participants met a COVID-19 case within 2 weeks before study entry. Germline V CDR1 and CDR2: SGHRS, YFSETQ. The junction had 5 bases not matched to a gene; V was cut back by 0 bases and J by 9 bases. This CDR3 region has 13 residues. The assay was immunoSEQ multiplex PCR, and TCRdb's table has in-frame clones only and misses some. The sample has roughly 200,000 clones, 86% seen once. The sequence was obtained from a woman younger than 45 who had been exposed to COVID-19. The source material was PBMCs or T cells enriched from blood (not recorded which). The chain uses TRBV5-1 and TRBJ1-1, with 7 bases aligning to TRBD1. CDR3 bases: TGCGCCAGCAGCTTGGAGGGGGCACCGCAAGCTTTCTTT. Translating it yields CASSLEGAPQAFF. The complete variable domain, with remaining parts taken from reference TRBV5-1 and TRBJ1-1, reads KAGVTQTPRYLIKTRGQQVTLSCSPISGHRSVSWYQQTPGQGLQFLFEYFSETQRNKGNFPGRFSGRQFSNSRSEMNVSTLELGDSALYLCASSLEGAPQAFFGQGTRLTVV.